This T cell receptor beta chain is from a study of spatial heterogeneity in lung cancer. The study, taken as a whole, reports: Counts of expanded intratumoral alpha and beta TCRs tracked tumor mutation counts.

TCRdb itself ran the 5' RACE reads through MiXCR, one entry per CDR3 protein. The sample has about 750 distinct CDR3 sequences, 35% seen once. Described time point: sample taken at primary tumor resection. Germline CDR1 is GTSNPN and CDR2 is SVGIG (reference sequence). This CDR3 region has 13 residues. Within the sample, this clonotype is large. Its specificity is not known. The receptor comes from a male donor with early-stage non-small cell lung cancer. The gene calls are TRBV30 and TRBJ1-1, with D unresolved. The source was lung tumor tissue, collected at surgery. The CDR3 reads CAQEGLGYTEAFF. The CDR3 coding sequence is TGTGCTCAAGAAGGGCTCGGGTACACTGAAGCTTTCTTT.